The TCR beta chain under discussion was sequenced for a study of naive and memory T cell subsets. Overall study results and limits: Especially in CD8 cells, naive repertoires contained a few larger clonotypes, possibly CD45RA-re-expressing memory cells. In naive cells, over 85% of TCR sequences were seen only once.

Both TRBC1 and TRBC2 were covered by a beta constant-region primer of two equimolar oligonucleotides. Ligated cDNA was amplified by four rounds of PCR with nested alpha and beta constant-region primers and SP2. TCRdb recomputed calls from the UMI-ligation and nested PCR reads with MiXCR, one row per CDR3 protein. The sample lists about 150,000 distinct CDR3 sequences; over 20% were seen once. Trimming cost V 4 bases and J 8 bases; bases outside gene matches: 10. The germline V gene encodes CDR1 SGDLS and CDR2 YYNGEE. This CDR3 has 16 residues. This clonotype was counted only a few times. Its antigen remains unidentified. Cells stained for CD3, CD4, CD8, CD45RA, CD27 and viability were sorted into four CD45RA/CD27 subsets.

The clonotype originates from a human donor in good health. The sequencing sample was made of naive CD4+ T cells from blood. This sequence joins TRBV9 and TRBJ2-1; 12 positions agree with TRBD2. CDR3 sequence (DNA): TGTGCCAGCAGCTCACCTAGCGGGAGGGCCAGGGATGAGCAGTTCTTC. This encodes CASSSPSGRARDEQFF.